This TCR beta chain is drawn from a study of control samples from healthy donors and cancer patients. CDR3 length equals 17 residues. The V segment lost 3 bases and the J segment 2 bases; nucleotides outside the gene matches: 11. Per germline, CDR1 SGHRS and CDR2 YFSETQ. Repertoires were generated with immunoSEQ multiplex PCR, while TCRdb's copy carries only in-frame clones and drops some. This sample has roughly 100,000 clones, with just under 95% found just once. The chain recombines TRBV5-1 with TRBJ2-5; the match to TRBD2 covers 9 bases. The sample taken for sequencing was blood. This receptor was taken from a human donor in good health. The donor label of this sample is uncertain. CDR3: CASSSGTRGGGQETQYF. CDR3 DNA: TGCGCCAGCAGCTCCGGGACTCGCGGGGGGGGACAAGAGACCCAGTACTTC. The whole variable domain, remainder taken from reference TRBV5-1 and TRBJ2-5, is KAGVTQTPRYLIKTRGQQVTLSCSPISGHRSVSWYQQTPGQGLQFLFEYFSETQRNKGNFPGRFSGRQFSNSRSEMNVSTLELGDSALYLCASSSGTRGGGQETQYFGPGTRLLVL.